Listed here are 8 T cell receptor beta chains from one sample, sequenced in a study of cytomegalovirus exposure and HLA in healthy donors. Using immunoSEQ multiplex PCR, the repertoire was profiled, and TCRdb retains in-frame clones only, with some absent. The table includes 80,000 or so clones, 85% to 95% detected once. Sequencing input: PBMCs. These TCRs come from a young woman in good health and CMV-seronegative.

CDR3: CASSLFSPVGTDTQYF. CDR3 nucleotide sequence: TGCGCCAGCAGCTTATTCTCCCCGGTGGGCACAGATACGCAGTATTTT. The rearrangement joins TRBV5-1 to TRBJ2-3, with no clear D. Germline assignment: CDR1 SGHRS and CDR2 YFSETQ. The ends were cut back, 2 bases at V and 1 base at J, with 14 bases in the middle. CDR3 length equals 16 residues.

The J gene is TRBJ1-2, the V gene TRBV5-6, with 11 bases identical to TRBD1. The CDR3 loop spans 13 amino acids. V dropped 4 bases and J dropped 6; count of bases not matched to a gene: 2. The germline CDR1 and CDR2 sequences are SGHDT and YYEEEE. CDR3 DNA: TGTGCCAGCAGCAGGGACAGGGGGGATGGCTACACCTTC. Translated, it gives CASSRDRGDGYTF.

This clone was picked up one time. As DNA, the CDR3 is TGCGCCAGCAGCCAAGAGGCCCAGGGCGGGGGTCAGCCCCAGCATTTT. Protein: CASSQEAQGGGQPQHF. V gene TRBV4-3 combines with J gene TRBJ1-5; weak D call: TRBD1 (5 bases). V was shortened by 0 bases and J by 6 bases, with 15 bases between the two germline ends. In germline, CDR1 is LGHNA, CDR2 YSLEER. The CDR3 has 16 residues.

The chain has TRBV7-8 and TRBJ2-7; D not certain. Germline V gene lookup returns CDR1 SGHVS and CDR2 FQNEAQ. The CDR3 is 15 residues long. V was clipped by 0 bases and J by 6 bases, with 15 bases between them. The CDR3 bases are TGTGCCAGCAGCTTAGCTATGTCCGCGGCCTCCGAGCAGTACTTC. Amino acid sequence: CASSLAMSAASEQYF.

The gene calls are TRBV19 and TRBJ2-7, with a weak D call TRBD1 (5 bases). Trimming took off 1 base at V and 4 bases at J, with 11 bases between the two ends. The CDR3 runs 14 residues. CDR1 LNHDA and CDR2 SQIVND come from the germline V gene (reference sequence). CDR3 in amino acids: CASSIVGEGYEQYF. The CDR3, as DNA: TGTGCCAGTAGTATAGTAGGGGAAGGGTACGAGCAGTACTTC.

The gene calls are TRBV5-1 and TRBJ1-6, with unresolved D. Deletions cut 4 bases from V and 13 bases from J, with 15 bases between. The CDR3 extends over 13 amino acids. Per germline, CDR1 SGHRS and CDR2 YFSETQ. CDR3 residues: CASSPEGQHPLHF. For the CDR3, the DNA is TGCGCCAGCAGCCCAGAGGGCCAACATCCCCTCCACTTT.

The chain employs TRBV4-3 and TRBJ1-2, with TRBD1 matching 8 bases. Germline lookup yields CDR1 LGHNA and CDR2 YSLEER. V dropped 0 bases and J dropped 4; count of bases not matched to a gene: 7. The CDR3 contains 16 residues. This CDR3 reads CASSQETDRVAYGYTF. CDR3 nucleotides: TGCGCCAGCAGCCAAGAAACGGACAGGGTGGCCTATGGCTACACCTTC.

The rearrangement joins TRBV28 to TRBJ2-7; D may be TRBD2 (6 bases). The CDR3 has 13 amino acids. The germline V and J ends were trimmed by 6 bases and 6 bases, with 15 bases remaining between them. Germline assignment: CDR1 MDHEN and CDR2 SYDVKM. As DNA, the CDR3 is TGTGCCAGCAGATACGGGACTCAGGGCGAGCAGTACTTC. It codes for CASRYGTQGEQYF.